The 13 T cell receptor beta chains below were found in one sample sequenced in a study of blood T cell repertoires in COVID-19 (dated by TCRdb to the early 2020s). Library method: the immunoSEQ multiplex PCR assay. Here the immuneACCESS table is served through TCRdb, limited to in-frame sequences with V and J called. Missing clones are a known gap in these copies; in checked studies unresolved V genes cover under half, and the rest lacks a known reason. This sample holds approximately 64,000 clones; roughly 86% were observed only once. The ten largest clonotypes hold about 0.83% of the sample. The source material was peripheral blood. Source of these receptors: a woman aged 65 to 85 with acute or convalescent COVID-19.

The V and J genes are TRBV11-1 and TRBJ2-5, with 7 bases fitting TRBD2. Unmatched junction bases numbered 6, after V lost 4 bases and J lost 4 bases. CDR1 SGHAT and CDR2 FQDESV come from the germline V gene (reference sequence). The CDR3 spans 14 residues. CDR3 region: CASSSTSARETQYF. CDR3 nucleotide sequence: TGTGCCAGCAGCTCTACTAGCGCCAGAGAGACCCAGTACTTC.

The chain combines TRBV19 with TRBJ1-2; 7 positions agree with TRBD1. This CDR3 is 16 amino acids long. Germline values: CDR1 LNHDA, CDR2 SQIVND (reference sequence). J was trimmed by 4 bases and V by 6 bases; bases with no gene match: 14. CDR3 amino acids: CASRPTTGQYAYGYTF. The CDR3 DNA sequence: TGTGCCAGTAGACCTACTACGGGACAGTATGCCTATGGCTACACCTTC.

The V gene is TRBV3-1 (or the pseudogene TRBV3-2), the J gene TRBJ2-5; 7 bases match TRBD2. The CDR3 is 14 amino acids. V was clipped by 3 bases and J by 3 bases; unmatched bases: 4. Germline V gene data show CDR1 as LGHDT and CDR2 as YNNKEL (reference sequence). This CDR3 is CASSHLAAEETQYF. In DNA, the CDR3 is TGTGCCAGCAGCCATCTAGCGGCAGAAGAGACCCAGTACTTC.

V usage is TRBV27 and J usage is TRBJ2-3; weak D call: TRBD2 (5 bases). This CDR3 contains 14 residues. V lost 5 bases and J 1 base, leaving 10 bases between the germline ends. Germline V lookup: CDR1 MNHEY, CDR2 SMNVEV (reference sequence). The CDR3 here is CASSIDYRTDTQYF. The CDR3 nucleotides are TGTGCCAGCAGTATAGACTATCGCACAGATACGCAGTATTTT.

This clone was observed a single time. The chain uses TRBV7-2 and TRBJ1-5; a possible D gene is TRBD1 (6 bases). Trimming left V 4 bases short and J 6 bases short, with 13 bases between. The germline CDR1 and CDR2 sequences are SGHTA and FQGNSA. The CDR3 is 14 amino acids. This CDR3 reads CASSYGQWAQPQHF. CDR3 nucleotides: TGTGCCAGCAGCTATGGACAGTGGGCTCAGCCCCAGCATTTT.

The genes are TRBV20-1 and TRBJ1-1, with TRBD1 identical over 8 bases. V was clipped by 3 bases and J by 2 bases; unmatched bases: 14. Germline V gene data show CDR1 as DFQATT and CDR2 as SNEGSKA (reference sequence). The CDR3 covers 17 residues. Here the CDR3 reads CSASPSKWTGFNTEAFF. The CDR3 region has the DNA TGCAGTGCTAGTCCCTCGAAATGGACAGGGTTTAACACTGAAGCTTTCTTT.

V gene TRBV2 combines with J gene TRBJ1-5; weak D call: TRBD1 (6 bases). Germline-derived CDR1 and CDR2 are SNHLY and FYNNEI. The length of the CDR3 is 11 residues. The V end was cut by 8 bases, the J end by 6 bases, with 8 bases between. The CDR3 sequence is CASAQGQPQHF. CDR3 coding DNA: TGTGCCAGCGCACAGGGTCAGCCCCAGCATTTT.

This chain connects TRBV11-2 to TRBJ1-3, with 7 positions matching TRBD1. CDR3 size: 15 residues. CDR1 is SGHAT and CDR2 is FQNNGV in the germline V gene. Germline trimming cut 5 bases from V and 0 bases from J; bases unmatched to any gene: 4. CDR3 in DNA: TGTGCCAGCAGCACAAGACAGGGCTCTGGAAACACCATATATTTT. Translated: CASSTRQGSGNTIYF. Looking up the rest from reference TRBV11-2 and TRBJ1-3 gives the full variable domain: EAGVAQSPRYKIIEKRQSVAFWCNPISGHATLYWYQQILGQGPKLLIQFQNNGVVDDSQLPKDRFSAERLKGVDSTLKIQPAKLEDSAVYLCASSTRQGSGNTIYFGEGSWLTVV.

V is TRBV7-8 and J is TRBJ1-5; D not resolved. Germline-derived CDR1 and CDR2 are SGHVS and FQNEAQ. Trimming shortened V by 5 bases and J by 4 bases, and 12 bases separated the two germline ends. The CDR3 is 14 residues long. Here the CDR3 reads CASSTRVSNQPQHF. The CDR3 region has the DNA TGTGCCAGCAGCACCCGGGTCAGTAATCAGCCCCAGCATTTT.

The rearrangement uses TRBV7-9 and TRBJ2-2; D remains ambiguous. Per germline, CDR1 SEHNR and CDR2 FQNEAQ (reference sequence). Trimming shortened V by 3 bases and J by 5 bases, and 13 bases separated the two germline ends. This CDR3 region has 15 residues. CDR3 coding DNA: TGTGCCAGCAGCTTGACCCTCGAGAGGACCGGGGAGCTGTTTTTT. Translating gives CASSLTLERTGELFF. The whole variable domain, filled in from reference TRBV7-9 and TRBJ2-2, reads DTGVSQNPRHKITKRGQNVTFRCDPISEHNRLYWYRQTLGQGPEFLTYFQNEAQLEKSRLLSDRFSAERPKGSFSTLEIQRTEQGDSAMYLCASSLTLERTGELFFGEGSRLTVL.

V is TRBV7-9 and J is TRBJ2-1; 7 nucleotides agree with TRBD2. Germline CDR1 is SEHNR and CDR2 is FQNEAQ (reference sequence). This CDR3 region has 15 residues. V shed 3 bases and J 0 bases; nucleotides not matched to a gene: 2. The CDR3 sequence is CASSLRESSYNEQFF. The CDR3 DNA is TGTGCCAGCAGCTTGCGGGAGAGCTCCTACAATGAGCAGTTCTTC.

The rearrangement uses TRBV27 and TRBJ2-2, with D perhaps TRBD2 (6 bases). Per germline, CDR1 MNHEY and CDR2 SMNVEV (reference sequence). This CDR3 contains 17 residues. V was pared by 0 bases and J by 6 bases, with 17 bases between. In nucleotides, the CDR3 is TGTGCCAGCAGTTTATCTGTCGGGAGAAAAGAGGCCGGGGAGCTGTTTTTT. Amino acid sequence: CASSLSVGRKEAGELFF.

This clone showed up just a few times. This rearrangement joins TRBV6-5 to TRBJ1-6, with D maybe TRBD1 (5 bases). This CDR3 is 14 amino acids long. The germline V gene encodes CDR1 MNHEY and CDR2 SVGAGI. The V gene lost 10 bases and the J gene lost 2 bases, with 12 bases spanning the gap. The CDR3 bases are TGTGCCACCGTACAGGCTACCTATAATTCACCCCTCCACTTT. Encoded protein: CATVQATYNSPLHF.